This T cell receptor (beta chain) was obtained from a study of immune heterogeneity within non-small cell lung tumors. The TCR beta CDR3 region was amplified by multiplex PCR employing 32 V and 13 J primers. TCRdb independently ran MiXCR on the multiplex PCR reads; one entry per CDR3 protein. The sample records about 4,600 distinct CDR3 sequences, less than 40% being singletons. Germline lookup yields CDR1 SNHLY and CDR2 FYNNEI. The CDR3 totals 14 residues. Trimming removed 4 bases at V and 4 bases at J, with 14 bases between. In its sample, this clonotype is medium-sized. Bulk tumor genomic DNA constituted the template, at around 600 ng per sample. Several far-apart biopsies were taken per primary tumor during surgery. Patients underwent curative surgery for non-small cell lung cancer (untreated and newly diagnosed).

The chain links TRBV2 to TRBJ2-7, with D perhaps matching TRBD1 or TRBD2 (7 bases each). Sequences were obtained from lung tumor tissue. This TCR was recovered from a woman aged 45-65 years with non-small cell lung cancer. CDR3 residues: CASSVGRGGYEQYF. The DNA of the CDR3 is TGTGCCAGCAGTGTGGGCAGGGGGGGTTACGAGCAGTACTTC.